The clone carrying this TCR beta chain was seen a few times. Using immunoSEQ multiplex PCR, the repertoire was profiled, and TCRdb retains in-frame clones only, with some absent. Among some 6,300 clones, around 43% were seen once, and the ten largest hold less than 10%. From germline, CDR1 is SGHNT and CDR2 YENEEA. The CDR3 extends over 14 amino acids. J lost 6 bases, V lost 6 bases, and 8 bases had no gene match. These data are taken from a study of T cells in localized non-small cell lung cancer. The sequences come from lung tumor tissue, collected before any cancer treatment. The V and J genes are TRBV11-3 and TRBJ2-7; 10 nucleotides align to TRBD1. This TCR came from a woman aged 35-75 years with stage II squamous cell lung carcinoma. The CDR3 region has the DNA TGTGCCAGCAGACTTCCCGGGACAGGGGCCGAGCAGTACTTC. Translation gives CASRLPGTGAEQYF.